This T cell receptor beta chain was sequenced for a study of identical twins. This clonotype was counted only a few times. The antigen remains undetermined. Overall study results and limits: Models, which agreed with sharing between unrelated individuals, nonetheless underestimated the out-of-frame TCR alpha sharing seen in monozygotic twins. The same donors were not followed; conclusions instead depended on cross-sectional statistical analysis.

The V segment lost 3 bases and the J segment 5 bases; nucleotides outside the gene matches: 20. The germline V gene has CDR1 ENHRY and CDR2 SYGVKD. The CDR3 runs to 20 residues. The authors used template switching to add a universal primer site and gave cDNA unique molecular identifiers. From the 5' RACE reads, TCRdb called clonotypes with MiXCR, one entry per CDR3 protein. The table records 690,000 or so distinct CDR3 sequences, over 8.5% of them present only once. Separately, the same data were catalogued under a study of yellow fever vaccine responses in identical twins.

The chain is built from TRBV10-3 and TRBJ2-7; 12 nucleotides line up with TRBD2. The clonotype originates from a woman between 18 and 29 years old in good health. Material: PBMCs. CDR3 coding DNA: TGTGCCATCAGTGAAGGTGAATTTCGTCTAGCGGGAGGGCATGTCGACGAGCAGTACTTC. This sequence encodes CAISEGEFRLAGGHVDEQYF.